This record looks at one T cell receptor beta chain sequence and its context. Germline V gives CDR1 SGHNT, CDR2 YENEEA. The CDR3 extends over 14 amino acids. V trimming: 5 bases; J trimming: 2 bases; junction bases outside the gene matches: 6. This record belongs to a study of blood T cell repertoires in COVID-19. Across the whole study: Some COVID-19 samples were acute and others convalescent; all came from the United States, Italy and Spain. T cells, B-cell-depleted T cells, or PBMCs supplied cDNA or gDNA.

The authors' processing: Using reference gene primer amplification, nucleated cell counts were estimated. Profiled with immunoSEQ multiplex PCR; TCRdb holds only in-frame clones, not every one. V and J calls and clone size follow that table, whereas D and trimming were derived from the DNA. The sample consists of about 47,000 clones, approximately 84% of them appearing once. Sequenced material: peripheral blood. J is TRBJ2-7 and V is TRBV11-3; TRBD1 matches at 7 bases. The sequence came from a man aged 45 to 65 with acute or convalescent COVID-19. The CDR3 here is CASSGRDRPYEQYF. Written as DNA, the CDR3 is TGTGCCAGCAGCGGCCGGGACAGACCCTACGAGCAGTACTTC.